This record looks at one TCR beta chain sequence and its context. The record originates from a study of control samples from healthy donors and cancer patients. Sequenced by immunoSEQ multiplex PCR; TCRdb stores in-frame clones only, minus some. Seen here are around 140,000 clones, roughly nine tenths observed once, and the top ten hold more than 6.5%. This CDR3 has 15 amino acids. The V end lost 6 bases, the J end lost 6 bases, and 15 bases lay between the germline ends. CDR1 SNHLY and CDR2 FYNNEI come from the germline V gene. This receptor was obtained from a man aged 18 to 35 in good health. Sequenced material: blood. The rearrangement uses TRBV2 and TRBJ1-6, with D tentatively TRBD1 (6 bases). The CDR3 DNA reads TGTGCCAGCAGGGGCAGGGGCGCGAGTAATTCACCCCTCCACTTT. This translates into CASRGRGASNSPLHF.